These 16 T cell receptor beta chains share one sample of origin, sequenced in a study of T cells in women clearing cervical HPV infection. Using immunoSEQ multiplex PCR, the repertoire was profiled, and TCRdb retains in-frame clones only, with some absent. In all, the sample yields tens of thousands of clones. Sequencing was done on a sample of blood buffy coat. Receptors originate from a woman between 18 and 70 years old with a cervical HPV16 infection that either progressed to CIN3+ or cleared (not recorded which).

In the case of this clone: The missing CDR3 end, 3 residues past where the read stops, is filled in from the germline J gene. The chain couples TRBV2 to TRBJ1-2, with 7 bases aligning to TRBD1. V trimming: 6 bases; J trimming: 4 bases; junction bases outside the gene matches: 5. CDR1 is SNHLY and CDR2 is FYNNEI in the germline V gene. The CDR3 sequence is 13 residues long. The sequenced part of the CDR3 DNA is TGTGCCAGCAGCTCGGGACAGACCTATGGC. Its protein is CASSSGQTYG. The entire CDR3 protein reads CASSSGQTYGYTF.

Points on this clone: Read data end 3 residues before the CDR3 end; the end is taken from the germline J gene. This rearrangement joins TRBV5-1 to TRBJ2-5; 8 bases map to TRBD2. The CDR3 runs 15 residues. Germline CDR1 is SGHRS and CDR2 is YFSETQ. Trimming at V came to 3 bases and at J to 3 bases, leaving 7 bases not matched to a gene. CDR3 bases read: TGCGCCAGCAGCTCGGGACTAGGACATAAAGAGACC. Protein sequence: CASSSGLGHKET. Given in full, the CDR3 is CASSSGLGHKETQYF.

About this clone itself: The read ends 3 residues early relative to the CDR3; the germline J gene fills the gap. This rearrangement joins TRBV19 to TRBJ1-2; no firm D call. Trimming shortened V by 4 bases and J by 5 bases, and 11 bases separated the two germline ends. Germline CDR1 LNHDA, CDR2 SQIVND (reference sequence). This CDR3 has 13 residues. The CDR3 loop is CASSTDTDYGYTF. CDR3 DNA (partial): TGTGCCAGTAGTACCGACACGGATTATGGC.

This clone shows up as medium-sized (0.01 to 0.1%) by frequency. The read terminates 3 residues ahead of where the CDR3 ends, so the germline J gene completes it. The genes are TRBV2 and TRBJ2-6; TRBD1 aligns across 7 bases. Germline V gene lookup returns CDR1 SNHLY and CDR2 FYNNEI. The J segment lost 2 bases and the V segment lost 6 bases, leaving 4 bases of the junction unmatched. The CDR3 runs 15 residues. The CDR3 is CASRTGETGANVLTF. The part of the CDR3 DNA that was read is TGTGCCAGCAGAACAGGGGAAACTGGGGCCAACGTC.

On this clone: From the germline J gene comes the end of the CDR3, since the read stops 3 residues before it. This chain joins TRBV5-1 and TRBJ1-2, with 10 bases lining up with TRBD1. The CDR3 spans 13 residues. Germline values: CDR1 SGHRS, CDR2 YFSETQ. The CDR3 DNA, read in part, is TGCGCCAGCAGCACAGACAGGGGGCAAGGC. This sequence encodes CASSTDRGQG. The full CDR3 sequence reads CASSTDRGQGYTF.

Concerning this clone: The observed sequence ends 3 residues before the CDR3 terminus, with the missing tail filled in from the germline J gene. The chain joins TRBV20-1 to TRBJ1-1, with 8 bases that match TRBD1. Germline V gene sequence: CDR1 DFQATT, CDR2 SNEGSKA (reference sequence). The CDR3 is made up of 15 amino acids. V lost 6 bases to trimming and J lost 4 bases; unmatched junction nucleotides: 13. The CDR3 region is CSATRQGRGVTEAFF. The CDR3 bases that were read are TGCAGTGCCACTCGACAGGGGAGGGGGGTCACTGAA.

Turning to this clone: The read terminates 3 residues ahead of where the CDR3 ends, so the germline J gene completes it. V is TRBV7-2 and J is TRBJ1-2; perhaps TRBD1 as D (5 bases). The CDR3 is 15 residues long. CDR1 and CDR2 from the germline V gene are SGHTA and FQGNSA. CDR3 DNA (partial): TGTGCCAGCAGCCCCCTCCGGGGGGAGGATGAAGGC. This encodes CASSPLRGEDEG. The whole CDR3 sequence is CASSPLRGEDEGYTF.

In the case of this clone: Coverage ceases 3 residues before the CDR3 finishes, and the germline J gene fills in the end. The chain uses TRBV6-4 and TRBJ1-1, with D unresolved. Germline V CDR1 and CDR2: MRHNA, SNTAGT. Between the trimmed V and J ends, which lost 2 bases and 0 bases, there was a span of 13 bases. This CDR3 has 16 residues. The CDR3 here is CASSDRVISMNTEAFF. CDR3 DNA (partial): TGTGCCAGCAGTGACAGGGTAATCTCAATGAACACTGAA.

A note on this clone: The read ends 3 residues shy of where the CDR3 ends; the end is completed using the germline J gene. The V call is TRBV20-1, the J call TRBJ2-3; 8 positions match TRBD1. Germline CDR1 is DFQATT and CDR2 is SNEGSKA (reference sequence). This CDR3 region has 14 residues. Trimming took 6 bases from V and 4 from J; bases not matched to a gene: 9. CDR3 protein: CSARLDRAADTQYF. Incomplete CDR3 DNA: TGCAGTGCGAGACTGGACAGGGCCGCAGATACG.

For this clone: The CDR3 is cut off 3 residues early in the read; its end comes from the germline J gene. The rearrangement joins TRBV7-9 to TRBJ2-4; maybe TRBD1 (6 bases). Germline CDR1 reads SEHNR; CDR2 reads FQNEAQ (reference sequence). The CDR3 covers 14 residues. Between the trimmed V and J ends, which lost 5 bases and 1 base, there was a span of 9 bases. CDR3 residues: CASSNREAKNIQYF. CDR3 bases read: TGTGCCAGCAGCAACAGGGAGGCCAAAAACATT.

Remarks on this clone: The CDR3 is cut off 3 residues early in the read; its end comes from the germline J gene. This chain uses TRBV7-9 with TRBJ2-3; D unclear. This CDR3 region has 15 residues. CDR1 and CDR2 (germline): SEHNR, FQNEAQ (reference sequence). Trimming pared 2 bases from V and 2 bases from J, leaving 11 bases between. CDR3 region: CASSLRAADTDTQYF. The CDR3 bases that were read are TGTGCCAGCAGCTTACGCGCGGCAGACACAGATACG. The whole variable domain, filled in from reference TRBV7-9 and TRBJ2-3, reads DTGVSQNPRHKITKRGQNVTFRCDPISEHNRLYWYRQTLGQGPEFLTYFQNEAQLEKSRLLSDRFSAERPKGSFSTLEIQRTEQGDSAMYLCASSLRAADTDTQYFGPGTRLTVL.

As concerns this clone: The read halts 3 residues ahead of the CDR3 end, with the missing end drawn from the germline J gene. The chain links TRBV4-1 to TRBJ2-3; 7 bases are shared with TRBD1. The CDR3 is 17 residues long. With V trimmed by 3 bases and J by 0 bases, 9 bases remained unmatched. The germline V gene encodes CDR1 MGHRA and CDR2 YSYEKL. This CDR3 is CASSHPTGPSSTDTQYF. The sequenced part of the CDR3 DNA is TGCGCCAGCAGCCATCCGACAGGGCCATCTAGCACAGATACG.

As regards this clone: The read ends 3 residues early relative to the CDR3; the germline J gene fills the gap. The rearrangement links TRBV5-5 to TRBJ1-1; 10 nucleotides agree with TRBD1. This CDR3 region has 14 residues. Germline assignment: CDR1 SGHKS and CDR2 YYEKEE (reference sequence). The CDR3 DNA, read in part, is TGTGCCAGCAGCTCACGTGACAGGGGGCCAGAA. This gives the protein CASSSRDRGPE. The full-length CDR3 reads as CASSSRDRGPEAFF.

Remarks on this clone: Read data end 3 residues before the CDR3 end; the end is taken from the germline J gene. This chain links TRBV12-3 or TRBV12-4 with TRBJ2-7; 10 nucleotides match TRBD2. After removal of 6 bases from V and 3 bases from J, the junction contained 8 bases not matched to a gene. This CDR3 has 15 amino acids. The sequenced CDR3 bases are TGTGCCAGCAGCCCCGGGACTAGCGAACTCTACGAG. Translation gives CASSPGTSELYE. The complete CDR3 protein is CASSPGTSELYEQYF.

About this clone itself: The read gets to within 3 residues of the CDR3 end, and the germline J gene fills in the rest. J is TRBJ2-1 and V is TRBV5-6; perhaps TRBD1 as D (6 bases). Germline lookup yields CDR1 SGHDT and CDR2 YYEEEE. The V gene lost 2 bases and the J gene lost 0 bases, with 9 bases spanning the gap. The CDR3 totals 15 residues. The CDR3 DNA, read in part, is TGTGCCAGCAGCTTTCTAGGGGGCTCCTACAATGAG. This codes for CASSFLGGSYNE. The CDR3 in full is CASSFLGGSYNEQFF.

With respect to this clone: The CDR3 end lies 3 residues beyond the end of the read and is filled in from the germline J gene. The chain joins TRBV6-4 to TRBJ2-5; D is possibly TRBD1 (6 bases). This CDR3 has 14 amino acids. Germline V lookup: CDR1 MRHNA, CDR2 SNTAGT. V shed 7 bases and J shed 2 bases, with 14 bases lying between them. The CDR3 DNA, read in part, is TGTGCCAGCACTCCAGGGGCTAGACAAGAGACC. Protein product: CASTPGARQET. The whole CDR3 sequence is CASTPGARQETQYF.